This TCR beta chain is drawn from a study of cytomegalovirus exposure and HLA in healthy donors. The PCR had 60 Vbeta and 13 Jbeta primers. Data came from immunoSEQ multiplex PCR; TCRdb stores just in-frame clones and leaves some out. This sample yields about 130,000 clones, of which approximately 10% are seen a single time; 6% to 7.5% belongs to the top ten. CDR1 and CDR2 from the germline V gene are SNHLY and FYNNEI. Germline trimming cut 5 bases from V and 1 base from J; bases unmatched to any gene: 5. CDR3 size: 14 residues. This sequence originates from a woman aged 40 to 50 in good health and CMV-seropositive. The rearrangement links TRBV2 to TRBJ2-7, with 7 bases lining up with TRBD1. The sequenced material came from PBMCs. The DNA of the CDR3 is TGTGCCAGCAGTTGGACAGGACTTTCCTACGAGCAGTACTTC. Residues: CASSWTGLSYEQYF.